This record looks at one TCR beta chain sequence and its context. Trimming left V 3 bases short and J 2 bases short, with 4 bases between. Germline assignment: CDR1 SGHAT and CDR2 FQNNGV. This CDR3 is 12 amino acids long. This sample is part of a study of T cells in Graves' hyperthyroidism and ophthalmopathy. TCR beta CDR3 regions were amplified from RNA transcripts. First-round RT-PCR targeting the TCR CDR3 was performed with the HTBI primer set. TCRdb recomputed calls from the multiplex PCR reads with MiXCR, one row per CDR3 protein. The sample gives fewer than 200,000 distinct CDR3 sequences, 9.4% of which show up once; over 20% is in the top ten. Recently diagnosed hyperthyroidism of less than 2 months' duration affected patients aged 18 to 65. Those patients with uncontrolled infection, other autoimmune disease, pregnancy or lactation were excluded.

Sequenced sample: blood. The sequence was obtained from a woman younger than 35 with Graves' hyperthyroidism that later progressed to Graves' ophthalmopathy. The chain is built from TRBV11-2 and TRBJ1-2; D unclear. Here the CDR3 reads CASSFRNYGYTF. The DNA for the CDR3 is TGTGCCAGCAGCTTTAGGAACTATGGCTACACCTTC.